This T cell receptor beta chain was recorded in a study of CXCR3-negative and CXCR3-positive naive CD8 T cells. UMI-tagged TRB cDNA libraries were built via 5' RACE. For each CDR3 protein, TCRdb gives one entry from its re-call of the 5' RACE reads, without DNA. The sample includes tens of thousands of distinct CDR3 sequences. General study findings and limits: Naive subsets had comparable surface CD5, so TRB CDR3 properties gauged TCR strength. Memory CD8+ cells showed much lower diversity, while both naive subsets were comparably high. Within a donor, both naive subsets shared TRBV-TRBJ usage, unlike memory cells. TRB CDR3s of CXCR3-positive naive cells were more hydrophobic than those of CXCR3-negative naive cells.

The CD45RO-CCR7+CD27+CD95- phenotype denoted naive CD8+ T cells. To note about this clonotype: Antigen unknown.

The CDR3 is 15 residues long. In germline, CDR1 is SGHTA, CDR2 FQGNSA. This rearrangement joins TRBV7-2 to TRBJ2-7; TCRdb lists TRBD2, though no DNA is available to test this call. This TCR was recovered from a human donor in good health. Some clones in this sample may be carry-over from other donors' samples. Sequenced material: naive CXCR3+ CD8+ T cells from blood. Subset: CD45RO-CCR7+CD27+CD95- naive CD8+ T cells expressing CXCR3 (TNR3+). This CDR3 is CASRLGSSGIGEQYF.